These 13 T cell receptor beta chains came from one sample sequenced in a study of PD-1 blockade in classical Hodgkin lymphoma. The assay was immunoSEQ multiplex PCR, and TCRdb's table has in-frame clones only and misses some. Altogether around 25,000 clones are present, approximately 68% being singletons, with the ten largest covering just under 30%. Time point denoted: cycle 4 day 1 (C4D1), after more than five weeks of nivolumab. Every patient relapsed after autologous stem cell transplantation, and brentuximab vedotin exposure varied. The sequences come from peripheral blood mononuclear cells (PBMCs), collected before the fourth cycle of nivolumab. All receptors come from a human donor with classical Hodgkin lymphoma.

V gene TRBV11-3 combines with J gene TRBJ1-6, with D uncertain. The germline V gene has CDR1 SGHNT and CDR2 YENEEA. The CDR3 runs to 13 residues. V was cut by 1 base and J by 10 bases, with 8 bases left in between. CDR3 in amino acids: CASSLAGMSPLHF. CDR3 DNA sequence: TGTGCCAGCAGCTTAGCGGGAATGTCACCCCTCCACTTT.

The chain carries TRBV28 and TRBJ1-2; D uncertain. The CDR3 sequence is 13 residues long. The V and J ends lost 7 bases and 7 bases respectively, with 16 bases between them. Germline V CDR1 and CDR2: MDHEN, SYDVKM. The CDR3 loop is CASTREGPTGYTF. The CDR3 nucleotides are TGTGCCAGCACGAGGGAAGGGCCCACTGGCTACACCTTC.

The chain has TRBV7-8 and TRBJ2-3; D is perhaps TRBD2 (5 bases). CDR1 and CDR2 from the germline V gene are SGHVS and FQNEAQ. CDR3 size: 14 residues. V was cut by 1 base and J by 2 bases, with 7 bases left in between. CDR3 sequence: CASSLDGLTDTQYF. In DNA form, the CDR3 reads TGTGCCAGCAGCTTAGATGGACTCACAGATACGCAGTATTTT. The full variable domain, with the rest looked up from reference TRBV7-8 and TRBJ2-3, is GAGVSQSPRYKVAKRGQDVALRCDPISGHVSLFWYQQALGQGPEFLTYFQNEAQLDKSGLPSDRFFAERPEGSVSTLKIQRTQQEDSAVYLCASSLDGLTDTQYFGPGTRLTVL.

This clone was counted only a few times. The chain recombines TRBV4-1 with TRBJ2-3, with D possibly TRBD1 on 5 matching bases. V shed 4 bases and J shed 7 bases, with 15 bases lying between them. This CDR3 region has 14 residues. The germline CDR1 and CDR2 sequences are MGHRA and YSYEKL. The CDR3 DNA follows: TGCGCCAGCAGCCCCGGACATGTGTGGTATACGCAGTATTTT. As protein: CASSPGHVWYTQYF.

The chain couples TRBV18 to TRBJ1-4, with a weak D call TRBD1 (6 bases). V lost 4 bases and J 5 bases, leaving 11 bases between the germline ends. Germline CDR1 reads KGHSH; CDR2 reads LQKENI. This CDR3 has 14 amino acids. The CDR3 nucleotides are TGTGCCAGCTCACAGGGACAAGGCAATGAAAAACTGTTTTTT. It encodes CASSQGQGNEKLFF. Supplemented by reference TRBV18 and TRBJ1-4, the full variable domain reads NAGVMQNPRHLVRRRGQEARLRCSPMKGHSHVYWYRQLPEEGLKFMVYLQKENIIDESGMPKERFSAEFPKEGPSILRIQQVVRGDSAAYFCASSQGQGNEKLFFGSGTQLSVL.

The V and J genes are TRBV6-6 and TRBJ1-2; D possibly corresponds to TRBD1 (6 bases). V was clipped by 7 bases and J by 8 bases, with 14 bases between them. This CDR3 contains 12 residues. CDR1 MNHNY and CDR2 SVGAGI come from the germline V gene (reference sequence). In DNA, the CDR3 is TGTGCCAGCAAGGGAGGGGGTAGGGGCTACACCTTC. This translates into CASKGGGRGYTF.

V gene TRBV11-1 combines with J gene TRBJ1-1; D ambiguous. Between the trimmed V and J ends, which lost 2 bases and 10 bases, there was a span of 11 bases. Germline CDR1 and CDR2: SGHAT and FQDESV (reference sequence). The CDR3 is made up of 12 amino acids. The CDR3 coding sequence is TGTGCCAGCAGCTTATATACCACGCGAGCTTTCTTT. It translates to CASSLYTTRAFF.

This chain joins TRBV7-8 and TRBJ1-1; D gene uncertain. Trimming cost V 3 bases and J 0 bases, with 5 bases left between them. The CDR3 spans 13 residues. The germline gives CDR1 SGHVS, CDR2 FQNEAQ. Here the CDR3 reads CASSLYVNTEAFF. CDR3 DNA sequence: TGTGCCAGCAGCTTGTATGTGAACACTGAAGCTTTCTTT.

The chain carries TRBV28 and TRBJ2-7; D remains ambiguous. Deletions cut 5 bases from V and 0 bases from J, with 20 bases between. Germline CDR1 and CDR2: MDHEN and SYDVKM. This CDR3 comprises 17 residues. The CDR3 coding sequence is TGTGCCAGCAGTCTCCCACTTCCTATACAAAGCTCCTACGAGCAGTACTTC. Its protein is CASSLPLPIQSSYEQYF.

The J gene is TRBJ2-6, the V gene TRBV7-9, with TRBD1 matching over 7 bases. V was pared by 3 bases and J by 2 bases, with 4 bases of the junction left unmatched. The CDR3 has 16 residues. Germline V CDR1 and CDR2: SEHNR, FQNEAQ (reference sequence). CDR3 in amino acids: CASSFPQGAGANVLTF. In DNA form, the CDR3 reads TGTGCCAGCAGCTTCCCTCAGGGGGCTGGGGCCAACGTCCTGACTTTC.

This chain links TRBV19 with TRBJ2-4, with TRBD1 matching 12 bases. This CDR3 has 16 amino acids. With 5 bases clipped from V and 2 bases from J, the junction kept 4 bases outside the gene matches. Germline V gene data show CDR1 as LNHDA and CDR2 as SQIVND (reference sequence). The CDR3 here is CASSLGTGGSKNIQYF. The CDR3 DNA follows: TGTGCCAGTAGTCTAGGGACAGGGGGCTCCAAAAACATTCAGTACTTC.

As regards this clone: This sample also contains other DNA sequences that code for the same CDR3. The V call is TRBV19, the J call TRBJ2-2; the match to TRBD1 covers 9 bases. The CDR3 spans 13 residues. Germline V lookup: CDR1 LNHDA, CDR2 SQIVND (reference sequence). With V trimmed by 5 bases and J by 5 bases, 0 bases remained unmatched. In DNA, the CDR3 is TGTGCCAGTAGTGGGACAGGGACCGGGGAGCTGTTTTTT. Its protein is CASSGTGTGELFF.

The chain has TRBV19 and TRBJ2-3, with D unclear. The length of the CDR3 is 14 residues. Germline CDR1 and CDR2: LNHDA and SQIVND (reference sequence). V was shortened by 6 bases and J by 6 bases, with 16 bases between the two germline ends. CDR3 DNA sequence: TGTGCCAGTAGGCACCGATCCCTTGGGGATACGCAGTATTTT. It codes for CASRHRSLGDTQYF. Variable domain in full (rest from reference TRBV19 and TRBJ2-3): DGGITQSPKYLFRKEGQNVTLSCEQNLNHDAMYWYRQDPGQGLRLIYYSQIVNDFQKGDIAEGYSVSREKKESFPLTVTSAQKNPTAFYLCASRHRSLGDTQYFGPGTRLTVL.